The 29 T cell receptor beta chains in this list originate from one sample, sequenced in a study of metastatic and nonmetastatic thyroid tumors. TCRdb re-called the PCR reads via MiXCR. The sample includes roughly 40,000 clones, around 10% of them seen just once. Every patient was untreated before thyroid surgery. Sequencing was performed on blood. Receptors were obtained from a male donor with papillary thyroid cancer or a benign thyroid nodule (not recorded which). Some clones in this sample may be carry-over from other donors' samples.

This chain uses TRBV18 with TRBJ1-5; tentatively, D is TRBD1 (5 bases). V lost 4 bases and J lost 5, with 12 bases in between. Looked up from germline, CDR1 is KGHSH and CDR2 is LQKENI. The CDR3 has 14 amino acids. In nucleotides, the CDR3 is TGTGCCAGCTCACGAAGGGGAGCGGATCAGCCCCAGCATTTT. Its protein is CASSRRGADQPQHF.

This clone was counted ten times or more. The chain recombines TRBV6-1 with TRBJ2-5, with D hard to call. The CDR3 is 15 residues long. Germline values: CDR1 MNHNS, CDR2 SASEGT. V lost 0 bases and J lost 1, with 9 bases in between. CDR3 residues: CASSEAVGSQETQYF. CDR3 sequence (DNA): TGTGCCAGCAGTGAAGCTGTGGGCTCCCAAGAGACCCAGTACTTC.

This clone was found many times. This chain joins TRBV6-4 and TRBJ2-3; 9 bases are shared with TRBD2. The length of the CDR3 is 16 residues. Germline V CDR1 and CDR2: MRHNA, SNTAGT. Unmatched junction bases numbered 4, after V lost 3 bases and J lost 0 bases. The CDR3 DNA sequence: TGTGCCAGCAGTGAGGAAGCGGGAGGTAGCACAGATACGCAGTATTTT. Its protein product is CASSEEAGGSTDTQYF.

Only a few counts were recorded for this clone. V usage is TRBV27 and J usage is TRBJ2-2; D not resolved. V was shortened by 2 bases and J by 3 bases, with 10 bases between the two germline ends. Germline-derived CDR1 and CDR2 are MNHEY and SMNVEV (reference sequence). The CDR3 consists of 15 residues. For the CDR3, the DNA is TGTGCCAGCAGTTTAAGAAATTGGGACACCGGGGAGCTGTTTTTT. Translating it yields CASSLRNWDTGELFF.

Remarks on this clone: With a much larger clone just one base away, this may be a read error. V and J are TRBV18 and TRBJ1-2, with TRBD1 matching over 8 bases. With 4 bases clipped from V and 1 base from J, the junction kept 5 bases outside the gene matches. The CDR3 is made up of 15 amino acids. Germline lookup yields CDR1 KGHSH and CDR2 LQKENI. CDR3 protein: CASSRYRGNNYGYTF. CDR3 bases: TGTGCCAGCTCACGGTACAGGGGGAATAACTATGGCTACACCTTC.

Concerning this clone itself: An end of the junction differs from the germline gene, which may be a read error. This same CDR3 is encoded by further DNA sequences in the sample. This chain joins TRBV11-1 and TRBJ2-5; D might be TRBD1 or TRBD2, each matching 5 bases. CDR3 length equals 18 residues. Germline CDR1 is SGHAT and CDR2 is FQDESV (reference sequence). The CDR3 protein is CASSLAIPGRNPLETQYF. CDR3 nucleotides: TGCGCCAGCAGCTTAGCGATCCCGGGACGGAATCCTTTGGAGACCCAGTACTTC.

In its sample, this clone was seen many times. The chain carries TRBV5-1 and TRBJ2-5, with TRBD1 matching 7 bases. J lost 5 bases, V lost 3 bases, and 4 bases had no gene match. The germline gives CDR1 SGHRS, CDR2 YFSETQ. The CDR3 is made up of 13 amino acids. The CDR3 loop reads CASSYQGVETQYF. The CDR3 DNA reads TGCGCCAGCAGCTACCAGGGGGTGGAGACCCAGTACTTC.

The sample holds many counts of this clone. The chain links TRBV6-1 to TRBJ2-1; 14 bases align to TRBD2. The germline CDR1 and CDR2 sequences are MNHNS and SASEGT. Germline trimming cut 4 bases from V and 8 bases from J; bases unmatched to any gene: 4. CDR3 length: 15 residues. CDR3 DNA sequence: TGTGCCAGCAGTGGACTAGCGGGAGGGCTCGATGAGCAGTTCTTC. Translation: CASSGLAGGLDEQFF.

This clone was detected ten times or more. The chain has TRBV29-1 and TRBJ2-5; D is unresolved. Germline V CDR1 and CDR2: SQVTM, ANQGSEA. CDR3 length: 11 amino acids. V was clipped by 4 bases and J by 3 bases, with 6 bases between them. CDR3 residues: CSVVKEETQYF. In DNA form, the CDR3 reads TGCAGCGTTGTAAAAGAAGAGACCCAGTACTTC.

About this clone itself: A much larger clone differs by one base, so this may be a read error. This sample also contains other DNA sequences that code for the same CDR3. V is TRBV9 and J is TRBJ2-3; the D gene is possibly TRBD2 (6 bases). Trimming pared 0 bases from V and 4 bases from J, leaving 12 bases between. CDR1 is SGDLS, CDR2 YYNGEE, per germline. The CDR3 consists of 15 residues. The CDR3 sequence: CASSVGAGSPDTQYF. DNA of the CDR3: TGTGCCAGCAGCGTAGGTGCCGGGAGTCCAGATACGCAGTATTTT.

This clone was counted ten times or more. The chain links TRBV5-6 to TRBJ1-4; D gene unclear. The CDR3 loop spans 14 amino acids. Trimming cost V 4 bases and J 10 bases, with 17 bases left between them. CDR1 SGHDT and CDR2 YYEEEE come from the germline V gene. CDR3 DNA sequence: TGTGCCAGCAGCCCGTCCCACGATAGAGTAAAACTGTTTTTT. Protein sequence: CASSPSHDRVKLFF.

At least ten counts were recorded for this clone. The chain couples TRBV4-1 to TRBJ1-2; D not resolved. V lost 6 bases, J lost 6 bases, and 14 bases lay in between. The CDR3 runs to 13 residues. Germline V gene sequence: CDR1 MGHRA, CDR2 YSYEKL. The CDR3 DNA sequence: TGCGCCAGCAGAGGGCTGGGAGTCGATGGCTACACCTTC. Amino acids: CASRGLGVDGYTF.

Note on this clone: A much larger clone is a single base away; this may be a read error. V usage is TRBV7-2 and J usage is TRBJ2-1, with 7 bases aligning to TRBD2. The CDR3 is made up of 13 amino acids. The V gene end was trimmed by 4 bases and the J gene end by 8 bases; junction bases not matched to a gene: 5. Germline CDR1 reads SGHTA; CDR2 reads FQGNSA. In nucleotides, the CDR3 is TGTGCCAGCAGCTGGACTAGTGCCGATGAGCAGTTCTTC. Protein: CASSWTSADEQFF.

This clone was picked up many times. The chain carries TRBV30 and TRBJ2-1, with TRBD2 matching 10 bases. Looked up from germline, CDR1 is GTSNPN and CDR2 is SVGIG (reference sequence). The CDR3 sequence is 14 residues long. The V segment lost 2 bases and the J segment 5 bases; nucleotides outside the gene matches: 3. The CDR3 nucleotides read TGTGCCTGGAGTCCGGGACTAGCGCACAATGAGCAGTTCTTC. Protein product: CAWSPGLAHNEQFF. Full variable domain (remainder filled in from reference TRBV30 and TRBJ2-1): SQTIHQWPATLVQPVGSPLSLECTVEGTSNPNLYWYRQAAGRGLQLLFYSVGIGQISSEVPQNLSASRPQDRQFILSSKKLLLSDSGFYLCAWSPGLAHNEQFFGPGTRLTVL.

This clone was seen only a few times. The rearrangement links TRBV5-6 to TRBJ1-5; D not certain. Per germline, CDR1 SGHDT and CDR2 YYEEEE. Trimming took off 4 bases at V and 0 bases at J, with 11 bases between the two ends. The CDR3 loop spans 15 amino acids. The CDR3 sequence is CASSTGRDSNQPQHF. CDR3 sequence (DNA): TGTGCCAGCAGCACCGGGAGAGATAGCAATCAGCCCCAGCATTTT.

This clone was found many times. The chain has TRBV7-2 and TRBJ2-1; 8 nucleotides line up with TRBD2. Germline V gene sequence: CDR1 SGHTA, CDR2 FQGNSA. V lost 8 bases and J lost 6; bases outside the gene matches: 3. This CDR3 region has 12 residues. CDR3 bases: TGTGCCAGCGGGACTAGTCCCAATGAGCAGTTCTTC. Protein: CASGTSPNEQFF. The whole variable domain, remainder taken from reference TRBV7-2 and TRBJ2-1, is GAGVSQSPSNKVTEKGKDVELRCDPISGHTALYWYRQSLGQGLEFLIYFQGNSAPDKSGLPSDRFSAERTGGSVSTLTIQRTQQEDSAVYLCASGTSPNEQFFGPGTRLTVL.

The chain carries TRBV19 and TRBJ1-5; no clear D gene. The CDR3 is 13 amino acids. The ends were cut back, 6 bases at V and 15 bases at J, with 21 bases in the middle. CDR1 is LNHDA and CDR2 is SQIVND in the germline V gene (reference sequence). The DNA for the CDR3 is TGTGCCAGTAGCCCTGGTGTGGTTCAGACCCGGCATTTT. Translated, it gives CASSPGVVQTRHF.

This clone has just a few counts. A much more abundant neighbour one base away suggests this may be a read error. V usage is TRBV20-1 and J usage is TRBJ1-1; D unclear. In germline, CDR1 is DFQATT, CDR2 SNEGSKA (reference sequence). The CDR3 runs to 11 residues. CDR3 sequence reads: CSASMNAEAFF. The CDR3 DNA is TGCAGTGCTAGTATGAACGCTGAAGCTTTCTTT.

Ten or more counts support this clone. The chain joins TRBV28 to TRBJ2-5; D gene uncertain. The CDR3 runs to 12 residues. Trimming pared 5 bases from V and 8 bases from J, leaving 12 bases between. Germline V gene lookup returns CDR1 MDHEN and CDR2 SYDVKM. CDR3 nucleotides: TGTGCCAGCAGTCCCCCGCAGGCAACCCAGTACTTC. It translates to CASSPPQATQYF. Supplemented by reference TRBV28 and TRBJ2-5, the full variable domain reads DVKVTQSSRYLVKRTGEKVFLECVQDMDHENMFWYRQDPGLGLRLIYFSYDVKMKEKGDIPEGYSVSREKKERFSLILESASTNQTSMYLCASSPPQATQYFGPGTRLLVL.

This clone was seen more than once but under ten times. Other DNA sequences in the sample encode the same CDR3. DNA of the CDR3: TGTGCCAGCAGTCTTGACAGGGGATACGAGCAGTACTTC. As protein: CASSLDRGYEQYF. This chain connects TRBV27 to TRBJ2-7; TRBD1 aligns across 8 bases. V trimming: 5 bases; J trimming: 4 bases; junction bases outside the gene matches: 4. Germline V gene data show CDR1 as MNHEY and CDR2 as SMNVEV (reference sequence). This CDR3 region has 13 residues.

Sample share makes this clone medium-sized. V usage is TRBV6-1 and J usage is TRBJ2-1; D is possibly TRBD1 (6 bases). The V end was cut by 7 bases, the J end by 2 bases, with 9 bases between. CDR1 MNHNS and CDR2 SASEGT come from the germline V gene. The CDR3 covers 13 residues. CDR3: CASMDSAYNEQFF. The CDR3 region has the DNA TGTGCCAGCATGGACAGTGCCTACAATGAGCAGTTCTTC.

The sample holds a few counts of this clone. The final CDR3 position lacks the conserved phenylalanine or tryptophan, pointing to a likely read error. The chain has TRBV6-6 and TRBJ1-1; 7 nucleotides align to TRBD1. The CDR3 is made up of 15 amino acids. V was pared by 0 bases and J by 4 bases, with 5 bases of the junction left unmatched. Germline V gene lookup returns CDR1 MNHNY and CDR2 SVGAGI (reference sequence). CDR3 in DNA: TGTGCCAGCAGTTACTCTCCGACAGGGCGCACTGAAGCTTTCCTT. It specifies CASSYSPTGRTEAFL.

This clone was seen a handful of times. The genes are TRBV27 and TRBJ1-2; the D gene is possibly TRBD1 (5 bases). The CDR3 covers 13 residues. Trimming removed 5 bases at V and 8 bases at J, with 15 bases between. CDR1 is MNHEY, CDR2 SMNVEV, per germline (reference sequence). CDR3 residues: CASSDGGSGGYTF. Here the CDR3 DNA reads TGTGCCAGCAGTGACGGGGGTTCGGGGGGCTACACCTTC.

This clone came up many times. The DNA for the CDR3 is TGCGCCAGCAGTGATCAGGCGCGGCAGCCCCAGCATTTT. As protein: CASSDQARQPQHF. J is TRBJ1-5 and V is TRBV10-2; no definite D call. V dropped 3 bases and J dropped 7 bases, with 10 bases sitting between them. The CDR3 has 13 residues. The V gene's germline CDR1 is WSHSY and CDR2 SAAADI.

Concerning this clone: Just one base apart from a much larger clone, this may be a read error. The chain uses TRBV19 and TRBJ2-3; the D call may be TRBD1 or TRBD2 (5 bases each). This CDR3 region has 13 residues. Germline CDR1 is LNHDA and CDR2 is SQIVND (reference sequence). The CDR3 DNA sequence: TGTGCCAGTCGCCAGCGGAGCACAGGTACGCAGTATTTT. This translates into CASRQRSTGTQYF.

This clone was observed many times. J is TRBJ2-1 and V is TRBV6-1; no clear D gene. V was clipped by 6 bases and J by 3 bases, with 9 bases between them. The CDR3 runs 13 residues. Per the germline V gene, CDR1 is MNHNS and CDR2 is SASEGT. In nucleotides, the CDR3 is TGTGCCAGCAGGGGGTCGGTCTACAATGAGCAGTTCTTC. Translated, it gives CASRGSVYNEQFF.

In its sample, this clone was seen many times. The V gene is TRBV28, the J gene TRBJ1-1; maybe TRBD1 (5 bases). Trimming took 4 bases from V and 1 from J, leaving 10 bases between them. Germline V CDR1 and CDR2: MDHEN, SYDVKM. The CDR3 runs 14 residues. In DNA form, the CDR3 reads TGTGCCAGCAGTTATCTGGGGGAGAACACTGAAGCTTTCTTT. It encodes CASSYLGENTEAFF.

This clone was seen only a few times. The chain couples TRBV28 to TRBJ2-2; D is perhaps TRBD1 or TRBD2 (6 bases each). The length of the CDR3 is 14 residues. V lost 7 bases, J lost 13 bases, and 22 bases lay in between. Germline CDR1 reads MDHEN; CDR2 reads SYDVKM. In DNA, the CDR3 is TGTGCCAGCATGCTGACGGGGGCTAACGGCGGGCTGTTTTTT. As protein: CASMLTGANGGLFF.

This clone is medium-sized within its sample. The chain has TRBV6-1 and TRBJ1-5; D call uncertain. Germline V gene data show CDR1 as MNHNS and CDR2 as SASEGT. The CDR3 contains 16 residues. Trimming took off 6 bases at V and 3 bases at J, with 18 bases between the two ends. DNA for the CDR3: TGTGCCAGCAGACCAGATCAGGTTGGGGTCAATCAGCCCCAGCATTTT. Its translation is CASRPDQVGVNQPQHF.